These T cell receptor beta chains were read from a single sample in a study of HIV-infected patients and healthy controls. TCRdb independently ran MiXCR on the 5' RACE reads; one entry per CDR3 protein. The sample lists about 67,000 distinct CDR3 sequences; around 17% were seen once. Material for sequencing was CD4+ T cells from blood. These receptors came from a human donor in good health. Both conserved end residues are part of each CDR3. A D gene is named only where the DNA matches it firmly. Rows may omit the clone size; those that give it use once, few, many or a size class.

>many|TRBV12-3/TRBV12-4|14|TRBJ2-7|-
TGTGCCAGCAGTCGAGGCCCGTTCTCCTACGAGCAGTACTTC
CASSRGPFSYEQYF
>-|TRBV7-2|15|TRBJ2-7|TRBD2
TGTGCCAGCAGTTCAGGGAGGGCAGCCTCCTACGAGCAGTACTTC
CASSSGRAASYEQYF
>few|TRBV7-9|12|TRBJ2-7|-
TGTGCCAGCAGCCCAACAGGGAACGAGCAGTACTTC
CASSPTGNEQYF
>many|TRBV20-1|14|TRBJ2-3|-
TGCAGTGCTAGACTCCCCGCTCCCACAGATACGCAGTATTTT
CSARLPAPTDTQYF
>-|TRBV20-1|12|TRBJ1-1|-
TGCAGTGCTAGTCTGGTGAACACTGAAGCTTTCTTT
CSASLVNTEAFF
>few|TRBV20-1|15|TRBJ1-1|TRBD1
TGCAGTGCTATTGTTCCGGGACAGCTGAACACTGAAGCTTTCTTT
CSAIVPGQLNTEAFF
>many|TRBV9|14|TRBJ2-7|TRBD2
TGTGCCAGCAGCCCCCGGACTAGCTCCTACGAGCAGTACTTC
CASSPRTSSYEQYF
>-|TRBV12-3/TRBV12-4|12|TRBJ2-7|-
TGTGCCAGCAGTTTGGTTGGGGCCGAGCAGTACTTC
CASSLVGAEQYF
>-|TRBV19|15|TRBJ1-6|-
TGTGCCAGTAGTATCGGGGGTTCGGATAATTCACCCCTCCACTTT
CASSIGGSDNSPLHF
>many|TRBV19|15|TRBJ2-7|-
TGTGCCAGTAGTATCGAGTGGCGGGCCTCCTACGAGCAGTACTTC
CASSIEWRASYEQYF
>-|TRBV11-2|15|TRBJ2-3|-
TGTGCCAGCAGCCAAAGGACGATAAGAGAAGATACGCAGTATTTT
CASSQRTIREDTQYF
>many|TRBV2|14|TRBJ2-3|TRBD2
TGTGCCAGCAGGGGGACTAGCGGCACAGATACGCAGTATTTT
CASRGTSGTDTQYF
>many|TRBV20-1|14|TRBJ2-1|-
TGCAGTGCTAGAAAGGGGAGGTCCTACAATGAGCAGTTCTTC
CSARKGRSYNEQFF
>few|TRBV6-6|17|TRBJ2-3|TRBD2
TGTGCCAGCAGTGGAGGACTAGCGGGAAGGGGGACAGATACGCAGTATTTT
CASSGGLAGRGTDTQYF
>many|TRBV20-1|15|TRBJ2-5|-
TGCAGTGCTAGAGATCACAGGGACGGCCAAGAGACCCAGTACTTC
CSARDHRDGQETQYF
>-|TRBV2|14|TRBJ1-2|-
TGTGCCAGCAGTGAATCATGGACAGAAAATGGCTACACCTTC
CASSESWTENGYTF
>-|TRBV7-3|17|TRBJ2-3|-
TGTGCCAGCAGCTTAACCCCTGGAGGGGGAAACACAGATACGCAGTATTTT
CASSLTPGGGNTDTQYF
>many|TRBV6-2/TRBV6-3|15|TRBJ1-6|-
TGTGCCAGCAGTTACTCCACGGATTATAATTCACCCCTCCACTTT
CASSYSTDYNSPLHF
>many|TRBV20-1|13|TRBJ2-1|TRBD2
TGCAGTGCTAGAGTTAGGACTAGCGGCAAGCAGTTCTTC
CSARVRTSGKQFF
>-|TRBV2|15|TRBJ2-7|-
TGTGCCAGCAGTTCTCAGGGACGAGGCTCCTACGAGCAGTACTTC
CASSSQGRGSYEQYF
>-|TRBV20-1|16|TRBJ2-4|TRBD1
TGCAGTGCTGAGCCCGGGACAGCCATAGCCAAAAACATTCAGTACTTC
CSAEPGTAIAKNIQYF
>-|TRBV11-1|14|TRBJ1-4|-
TGTGCCAGCAGCTCCGGGGACTCTAATGAAAAACTGTTTTTT
CASSSGDSNEKLFF
>many|TRBV11-2|14|TRBJ2-3|TRBD1
TGTGCCAGCAGCCGGAGACAGGGGACAGATACGCAGTATTTT
CASSRRQGTDTQYF
>-|TRBV6-1|16|TRBJ1-2|-
TGTGCCAGCAGTGAGGGGTTTCCCCTCCCAATATATGGCTACACCTTC
CASSEGFPLPIYGYTF
>few|TRBV7-2|15|TRBJ1-6|TRBD1
TGTGCCAGCAGCTTAGGGACAGGGACGGATTCACCCCTCCACTTT
CASSLGTGTDSPLHF
>many|TRBV3-1|15|TRBJ1-2|-
TGTGCCAGCAGCGATAACAGGGCGGCGAGCTATGGCTACACCTTC
CASSDNRAASYGYTF
>few|TRBV20-1|13|TRBJ2-7|-
TGCAGTGCTAGAGAGGTACAGGGACGCGAGCAGTACTTC
CSAREVQGREQYF
>-|TRBV6-2/TRBV6-3|17|TRBJ1-1|-
TGTGCCAGCAGTTCACTCGGGGCAGCGGTGTTCTACACTGAAGCTTTCTTT
CASSSLGAAVFYTEAFF
>many|TRBV18|12|TRBJ2-7|-
TGTGCCAGCTCACCACCGCAGTCGGTTCAGTACTTC
CASSPPQSVQYF
>many|TRBV20-1|16|TRBJ2-1|TRBD2
TGCAGTGCTAGACGTCTTCCAGCGGGAGCCTACAATGAGCAGTTCTTC
CSARRLPAGAYNEQFF
>few|TRBV4-3|15|TRBJ2-2|TRBD1
TGCGCCAGCAGCCAGCTAGGACAGGGGGCCGGGGAGCTGTTTTTT
CASSQLGQGAGELFF
>many|TRBV10-3|13|TRBJ2-5|TRBD2
TGTGCCATCGGTCGGGAGGGCCTCGAGACCCAGTACTTC
CAIGREGLETQYF
>-|TRBV12-3/TRBV12-4|12|TRBJ1-5|-
TGTGCCAGCAGTTTAGTTGAGGGGCCCCAGCATTTT
CASSLVEGPQHF
>many|TRBV20-1|14|TRBJ2-1|-
TGCAGTGCTAGCAGAGGGAACTCTTACAATGAGCAGTTCTTC
CSASRGNSYNEQFF
>many|TRBV20-1|14|TRBJ2-7|TRBD1
TGCAGTGCAACTACAGGGGGTAGAGGCTACGAGCAGTACTTC
CSATTGGRGYEQYF
>many|TRBV12-3/TRBV12-4|15|TRBJ2-4|-
TGTGCCAGCACCCCGGGGGTCTCAGCCAAAAACATTCAGTACTTC
CASTPGVSAKNIQYF
>-|TRBV20-1|15|TRBJ2-3|-
TGCAGTGCTAGAGATCGCGGGGGCAGCACAGATACGCAGTATTTT
CSARDRGGSTDTQYF
>few|TRBV29-1|14|TRBJ2-2|-
TGCAGCGTTGAGGTCTCGTGGGGCACCGGGGAGCTGTTTTTT
CSVEVSWGTGELFF
>few|TRBV9|13|TRBJ1-6|-
TGTGCCAGCACCCGGACAGAGAATTCACCCCTCCACTTT
CASTRTENSPLHF
>few|TRBV20-1|15|TRBJ2-4|TRBD2
TGCACCCTCCGTAGAGCGGGGGGGCCGCAAAACATTCAGTACTTC
CTLRRAGGPQNIQYF
>-|TRBV20-1|11|TRBJ2-4|-
TGCAGTGCTAGATGGCAGCCGATTCAGTACTTC
CSARWQPIQYF
>few|TRBV18|15|TRBJ2-3|-
TGTGCCAGCTCACCACCTCGGACAGAAACAGATACGCAGTATTTT
CASSPPRTETDTQYF